A single sample is the source of the 20 T cell receptor beta chains below, sequenced in a study of response to subunit inactivated influenza vaccine. In TCRdb, the RT-PCR reads were re-called with MiXCR into one record per CDR3 protein. The table has around 200,000 distinct CDR3 sequences, approximately 15% seen once. This specimen consisted of CD8+ T cells sorted from PBMCs, obtained about 5 days after vaccination. Source of these receptors: a man in his fifties who received an inactivated influenza vaccine.

This clonotype has a handful of counts. V is TRBV7-2 and J is TRBJ2-3, with 10 bases aligning to TRBD2. V dropped 3 bases and J dropped 6; count of bases not matched to a gene: 3. The length of the CDR3 is 14 residues. Germline V gives CDR1 SGHTA, CDR2 FQGNSA. The CDR3 loop is CASSLGAGGDTQYF. The CDR3 DNA follows: TGTGCCAGCAGCTTGGGAGCGGGAGGGGATACGCAGTATTTT.

This clonotype was seen a handful of times. The V call is TRBV11-1, the J call TRBJ1-1; no firm D call. Trimming took 1 base from V and 2 from J, leaving 23 bases between them. CDR1 SGHAT and CDR2 FQDESV come from the germline V gene (reference sequence). There are 19 residues in the CDR3. CDR3 protein: CASSLVGGRVGIPNTEAFF. Written as DNA, the CDR3 is TGTGCCAGCAGCTTAGTTGGAGGTCGGGTAGGAATTCCTAACACTGAAGCTTTCTTT.

This clonotype turned up a few times. This rearrangement joins TRBV11-2 to TRBJ2-2, with 7 bases aligning to TRBD1. V shed 5 bases, J shed 0 bases, and the junction held 9 bases outside the gene matches. This CDR3 is built from 17 residues. The germline gives CDR1 SGHAT, CDR2 FQNNGV. The CDR3 spells CASSPTDRPTNTGELFF. DNA of the CDR3: TGTGCCAGCAGCCCGACGGACAGGCCTACGAACACCGGGGAGCTGTTTTTT.

This clonotype was counted only a few times. The CDR3 sequence is CASSSIGQKNEQFF. The CDR3 DNA sequence: TGTGCCAGCAGTTCTATTGGACAGAAAAATGAGCAGTTCTTC. This chain joins TRBV12-3 or TRBV12-4 and TRBJ2-1; D may be TRBD1 (6 bases). The length of the CDR3 is 14 residues. V was trimmed by 4 bases and J by 7 bases, leaving 14 bases between them.

This rearrangement joins TRBV4-3 to TRBJ1-4; 8 nucleotides match TRBD1. The trim removed 4 bases at V and 8 bases at J, leaving 6 bases unmatched. The V gene's germline CDR1 is LGHNA and CDR2 YSLEER. This CDR3 contains 14 residues. CDR3 sequence reads: CASSPRDRNEKLFF. The DNA of the CDR3 is TGCGCCAGCAGCCCCCGGGACAGGAACGAAAAACTGTTTTTT.

This clonotype has just a few counts. The chain couples TRBV28 to TRBJ2-3; 11 bases match TRBD2. Trimming at V came to 1 base and at J to 4 bases, leaving 10 bases not matched to a gene. CDR3 length: 18 residues. Germline V CDR1 and CDR2: MDHEN, SYDVKM. CDR3 region: CASSLYVTSGSFPDTQYF. DNA for the CDR3: TGTGCCAGCAGTTTATATGTTACTAGCGGGAGCTTTCCAGATACGCAGTATTTT.

This sequence joins TRBV20-1 and TRBJ1-2; D perhaps matches TRBD1 (5 bases). Germline V gives CDR1 DFQATT, CDR2 SNEGSKA (reference sequence). Trimming stripped 6 bases from V and 5 bases from J, with 19 bases between. The CDR3 has 14 amino acids. Here the CDR3 DNA reads TGCAGTGCCACACAGACAGCTCAAGCATATGGCTACACCTTC. The encoded protein is CSATQTAQAYGYTF.

In this sample, this clonotype turned up a few times. V and J are TRBV11-1 and TRBJ2-7, with 13 bases matching TRBD2. Germline CDR1 SGHAT, CDR2 FQDESV (reference sequence). V dropped 1 base and J dropped 2; count of bases not matched to a gene: 11. The CDR3 runs to 19 residues. CDR3 DNA: TGTGCCAGCAGCTTAGAGCGACTAGCGGGAGGAGGCTACCCCTACGAGCAGTACTTC. Translated, it gives CASSLERLAGGGYPYEQYF. Complete variable domain (other parts from reference TRBV11-1 and TRBJ2-7): EAEVAQSPRYKITEKSQAVAFWCDPISGHATLYWYRQILGQGPELLVQFQDESVVDDSQLPKDRFSAERLKGVDSTLKIQPAELGDSAMYLCASSLERLAGGGYPYEQYFGPGTRLTVT.

This clonotype was observed at least ten times. The gene calls are TRBV7-2 and TRBJ2-2; TRBD2 matches 8 bases. The CDR3 runs 17 residues. Unmatched junction bases numbered 9, after V lost 2 bases and J lost 4 bases. Per germline, CDR1 SGHTA and CDR2 FQGNSA. The CDR3, as DNA: TGTGCCAGCAGCTTAATCGGCGTAGCGGGGTCCACCGGGGAGCTGTTTTTT. This encodes CASSLIGVAGSTGELFF.

The sample holds a few counts of this clonotype. The chain is built from TRBV28 and TRBJ2-7; TRBD1 might be the D (6 bases). Between the trimmed V and J ends, which lost 2 bases and 0 bases, there was a span of 11 bases. This CDR3 is 15 amino acids long. Germline lookup yields CDR1 MDHEN and CDR2 SYDVKM. The CDR3 loop reads CASSLLTGSSYEQYF. The CDR3 DNA follows: TGTGCCAGCAGTTTACTTACAGGGAGCTCCTACGAGCAGTACTTC.

The V and J genes are TRBV7-9 and TRBJ2-7; 7 bases agree with TRBD1. The CDR3 has 14 residues. Germline CDR1 and CDR2: SEHNR and FQNEAQ (reference sequence). Germline trimming cut 2 bases from V and 4 bases from J; bases unmatched to any gene: 5. Written as DNA, the CDR3 is TGTGCCAGCAGCTTATTTATGACAGGGTACGAGCAGTACTTC. It translates to CASSLFMTGYEQYF.

The chain uses TRBV12-3 or TRBV12-4 and TRBJ2-3, with 10 bases lining up with TRBD2. CDR3 length: 15 amino acids. V was clipped by 4 bases and J by 6 bases; unmatched bases: 7. CDR3 region: CASSSLAGVSDTQYF. The CDR3 region has the DNA TGTGCCAGCAGTTCCCTAGCGGGAGTATCCGATACGCAGTATTTT.

This chain connects TRBV29-1 to TRBJ2-1; 7 nucleotides match TRBD2. This CDR3 comprises 16 residues. The V segment lost 1 base and the J segment 0 bases; nucleotides outside the gene matches: 6. Per germline, CDR1 SQVTM and CDR2 ANQGSEA. CDR3 bases: TGCAGCGTTGAAGGCCTGGGGGGGAGCTCCTACAATGAGCAGTTCTTC. It is translated as CSVEGLGGSSYNEQFF.

This clonotype was detected only a few times. The rearrangement uses TRBV7-8 and TRBJ2-5, with TRBD2 matching over 9 bases. The trim removed 0 bases at V and 3 bases at J, leaving 8 bases unmatched. There are 17 residues in the CDR3. CDR1 is SGHVS and CDR2 is FQNEAQ in the germline V gene. In nucleotides, the CDR3 is TGTGCCAGCAGCTTAGCGCCAATAGCGGGGGATAAAGAGACCCAGTACTTC. It is translated as CASSLAPIAGDKETQYF.

This clonotype was detected a few times. J is TRBJ1-1 and V is TRBV4-3; D is perhaps TRBD1 (5 bases). The germline V gene encodes CDR1 LGHNA and CDR2 YSLEER. The CDR3 has 16 amino acids. Trimming removed 0 bases at V and 1 base at J, with 12 bases between. CDR3: CASSQEAVQGNTEAFF. The CDR3 nucleotides read TGCGCCAGCAGCCAAGAAGCAGTCCAGGGGAACACTGAAGCTTTCTTT.

This clonotype was picked up a small number of times. The chain links TRBV7-8 to TRBJ2-2, with 8 bases fitting TRBD1. The CDR3 totals 13 residues. V dropped 8 bases and J dropped 4; count of bases not matched to a gene: 3. CDR1 is SGHVS and CDR2 is FQNEAQ in the germline V gene. The CDR3: CASSTGGTGELFF. CDR3 nucleotide sequence: TGTGCCAGCTCAACAGGGGGCACCGGGGAGCTGTTTTTT.

This clonotype has more than one count but fewer than ten. The CDR3 DNA is TGTGCCAGCAGCGGCCGTGTCCAAGAGACCCAGTACTTC. Translation: CASSGRVQETQYF. The V call is TRBV7-9, the J call TRBJ2-5; D is unclear. The germline V and J ends were trimmed by 5 bases and 1 base, with 8 bases remaining between them. The CDR3 has 13 residues. In germline, CDR1 is SEHNR, CDR2 FQNEAQ (reference sequence). Full variable domain (remainder filled in from reference TRBV7-9 and TRBJ2-5): DTGVSQNPRHKITKRGQNVTFRCDPISEHNRLYWYRQTLGQGPEFLTYFQNEAQLEKSRLLSDRFSAERPKGSFSTLEIQRTEQGDSAMYLCASSGRVQETQYFGPGTRLLVL.

V and J are TRBV2 and TRBJ1-1, with D unclear. CDR3 size: 14 residues. CDR1 and CDR2 (germline): SNHLY, FYNNEI. Trimming removed 4 bases from V and 1 base from J, with 10 bases in between. DNA of the CDR3: TGTGCCAGCAGTGGGAGGGTGGGGAACACTGAAGCTTTCTTT. Its translation is CASSGRVGNTEAFF.

This clonotype was seen a handful of times. The DNA for the CDR3 is TGCGCCAGCAGCTGGCATGGGACAACCACAGATACGCAGTATTTT. Protein sequence: CASSWHGTTTDTQYF. The chain couples TRBV5-1 to TRBJ2-3, with D maybe TRBD1 (6 bases). V was cut by 3 bases and J by 2 bases, with 13 bases left in between. Germline CDR1 and CDR2: SGHRS and YFSETQ. This CDR3 is built from 15 residues.

This clonotype was seen a single time. The chain is built from TRBV7-9 and TRBJ2-3; 11 nucleotides agree with TRBD2. This CDR3 has 17 amino acids. The ends lost 5 bases at V and 4 bases at J; junction bases unmatched: 11. Germline assignment: CDR1 SEHNR and CDR2 FQNEAQ (reference sequence). The CDR3 bases are TGTGCCAGCAGCCCCCCGGGGTTAGCGGGGGGGTCAGATACGCAGTATTTT. Its protein product is CASSPPGLAGGSDTQYF.